Shown below are 6 T cell receptor beta chains from a single sample sequenced in a study of cytomegalovirus exposure and HLA in healthy donors. A multiplex PCR was run with 60 Vbeta primers and 13 Jbeta primers. TCRdb's copy holds only in-frame clones and misses some; the assay was immunoSEQ multiplex PCR. The sample has about 150,000 clones; roughly 80% are singletons. The sample taken for sequencing was PBMCs. Every receptor here comes from a man younger than 30 in good health and CMV-seronegative.

This clone was counted once. This sequence joins TRBV19 and TRBJ2-3, with a weak D call TRBD1 (6 bases). The CDR3 consists of 15 residues. With 5 bases removed from V and 5 bases from J, the gap between germline ends came to 17 bases. CDR1 is LNHDA and CDR2 is SQIVND in the germline V gene (reference sequence). CDR3 residues: CASSVTGIARDTQYF. DNA of the CDR3: TGTGCCAGTAGTGTAACAGGGATTGCACGAGATACGCAGTATTTT.

The J gene is TRBJ2-7, the V gene TRBV7-2; TRBD1 aligns across 9 bases. J gave up 4 bases and V 3 bases, and 7 bases lay outside the gene matches. This CDR3 has 15 amino acids. The germline V gene has CDR1 SGHTA and CDR2 FQGNSA. The CDR3 region is CASSFLWTGVYEQYF. The CDR3 DNA reads TGTGCCAGCAGCTTTTTATGGACAGGGGTATACGAGCAGTACTTC.

The chain couples TRBV19 to TRBJ2-1; possible D gene TRBD2, 5 bases. Germline V gives CDR1 LNHDA, CDR2 SQIVND (reference sequence). V lost 4 bases and J 2 bases, leaving 9 bases between the germline ends. The CDR3 is made up of 14 amino acids. CDR3 DNA sequence: TGTGCCAGTAGTACCGGGGTGACCTACAATGAGCAGTTCTTC. Translated: CASSTGVTYNEQFF.

The gene calls are TRBV30 and TRBJ2-5; perhaps TRBD1 as D (5 bases). Germline V gene lookup returns CDR1 GTSNPN and CDR2 SVGIG (reference sequence). Trimming stripped 8 bases from V and 4 bases from J, with 20 bases between. The CDR3 runs to 14 residues. This chain's CDR3 is CASTRGSRRETQYF. CDR3 in DNA: TGTGCCAGTACAAGGGGATCCCGCCGAGAGACCCAGTACTTC.

The chain carries TRBV15 and TRBJ2-5; D is undetermined. CDR1 LNHNV and CDR2 YYDKDF come from the germline V gene (reference sequence). The V end was cut by 1 base, the J end by 4 bases, with 10 bases between. This CDR3 contains 14 residues. The CDR3 nucleotides read TGTGCCACCAGCAGAGGATCCACGGGAGAGACCCAGTACTTC. Encoded protein: CATSRGSTGETQYF. The full variable domain, rest sourced from reference TRBV15 and TRBJ2-5, is DAMVIQNPRYQVTQFGKPVTLSCSQTLNHNVMYWYQQKSSQAPKLLFHYYDKDFNNEADTPDNFQSRRPNTSFCFLDIRSPGLGDTAMYLCATSRGSTGETQYFGPGTRLLVL.

The CDR3 reads CASSPQGQVTGELFF. The CDR3 coding sequence is TGTGCCAGCTCACCACAGGGACAGGTCACCGGGGAGCTGTTTTTT. The V and J genes are TRBV18 and TRBJ2-2, with 8 positions matching TRBD1. Germline CDR1 KGHSH, CDR2 LQKENI. The CDR3 sequence is 15 residues long. The ends lost 1 base at V and 4 bases at J; junction bases unmatched: 2. Together with reference TRBV18 and TRBJ2-2, the CDR3 gives the full variable domain: NAGVMQNPRHLVRRRGQEARLRCSPMKGHSHVYWYRQLPEEGLKFMVYLQKENIIDESGMPKERFSAEFPKEGPSILRIQQVVRGDSAAYFCASSPQGQVTGELFFGEGSRLTVL.